Listed below are T cell receptor beta chains from one sample, sequenced in a study of cytomegalovirus exposure and HLA in healthy donors. The table came from immunoSEQ multiplex PCR; TCRdb's copy has only in-frame clones and leaves some out. The sample yields roughly 130,000 clones, around 81% seen once. The sample comprised PBMCs. The receptors originated from a woman aged 45-59 years in good health and CMV-seronegative. CDR3s include the opening cysteine and the closing phenylalanine or tryptophan.

CDR3,V
CASSSPTVLNEKLFF,TRBV5-6
CASRPPQGSSYTF,TRBV6-5
CASSFGQTNYGYTF,TRBV27
CASSEGVAYEQYF,TRBV2
CASKGVGSYEQYF,TRBV2
CASLSGPLSGRYNEQFF,TRBV28
CSVVTGDQPQHF,TRBV29-1
CASSHFQGGNTEAFF,TRBV4-3
CASSVGGQGAYEQFF,TRBV9
CASSSRLAGVNEQFF,TRBV7-3
CASGELAGFYNEQFF,TRBV28
CASTKTSGLQETQYF,TRBV6-6
CASSSLAGGADTQYF,TRBV7-3
CASSPGQQNTEAFF,TRBV19
CASRGTGELFF,TRBV6-5
CASSELGGVGTGELFF,TRBV25-1
CASSPGGAILPGVSQYF,TRBV27
CASSFRLAGDGEQYF,TRBV11-2
CASSSLWEQYF,TRBV27
CASSQGAASGYTF,TRBV4-3
CASSSGQGSTDTQYF,TRBV18
CASMGSGATEAFF,TRBV25-1
CASSFGLAPYNEQFF,TRBV27
CASSIEGQNTGELFF,TRBV19
CASSLLAGGHEQFF,TRBV11-3
CASSESTSGSDGEQFF,TRBV25-1
CASSWPQTGTPKQYF,TRBV6-6
CASSHDRGQETQYF,TRBV18
CASSRGGTQPQHF,TRBV2
CASQPHQGTGELFF,TRBV27
CSVERASGNTDTQYF,TRBV29-1
CASSLEAGRIHEQYF,TRBV7-2
CASRPTGGAGDTQYF,TRBV7-2
CAISESRRASGRLEQFF,TRBV10-3
CASSSLAGGTHNEQFF,TRBV6-5
CASSFGLTKAFF,TRBV28
CASSLSRSQGPREKEKLFF,TRBV7-3
CASSGQGYNEKLFF,TRBV19
CASSGGTGGFTEAFF,TRBV27
CASSQGTGLLGQYF,TRBV4-1
CASSLGGRALDEQFF,TRBV7-3
CASSPLPGKGLFF,TRBV5-4
CSVRSGSGGTEAFF,TRBV29-1
CASSDSSVRYGYTF,TRBV5-1
CSVERQPNEAFF,TRBV29-1
CASSTLTGNVAKNIQYF,TRBV19